These 22 T cell receptor beta chains share one sample of origin, sequenced in a study of cytomegalovirus exposure and HLA in healthy donors. It was with 60 Vbeta and 13 Jbeta primers that the PCR ran. Generated by immunoSEQ multiplex PCR, the TCRdb table keeps only in-frame clones and is missing some. Altogether under 70,000 clones are present, 65% to 85% being singletons, with the ten largest covering less than 3%. The sequenced material came from PBMCs. The receptors were gathered from a female donor in good health and CMV-seronegative.

V is TRBV29-1 and J is TRBJ2-1; weak D call: TRBD2 (5 bases). Between the trimmed V and J ends, which lost 4 bases and 0 bases, there was a span of 10 bases. From germline, CDR1 is SQVTM and CDR2 ANQGSEA. The CDR3 has 14 amino acids. The CDR3 coding sequence is TGCAGCGTTGCCCTGGGAGACTCCTACAATGAGCAGTTCTTC. Protein: CSVALGDSYNEQFF.

The chain combines TRBV6-4 with TRBJ1-1; tentatively, D is TRBD1 (5 bases). V lost 3 bases, J lost 8 bases, and 16 bases lay in between. The CDR3 spans 14 residues. Germline V gives CDR1 MRHNA, CDR2 SNTAGT. The DNA for the CDR3 is TGTGCCAGCAGTGATGGTACCGGGGGAGAAGAAGCTTTCTTT. This codes for CASSDGTGGEEAFF.

The CDR3 region is CASYSSSYEQYF. The CDR3 DNA reads TGTGCCAGCTACAGCAGCTCCTACGAGCAGTACTTC. V gene TRBV27 combines with J gene TRBJ2-7; D is unclear. Germline V lookup: CDR1 MNHEY, CDR2 SMNVEV (reference sequence). There are 12 residues in the CDR3. The germline V and J ends were trimmed by 8 bases and 0 bases, with 8 bases remaining between them.

CDR3: CASSLGAQGGNTIYF. For the CDR3, the DNA is TGTGCCAGCAGCTTAGGAGCCCAGGGAGGAAACACCATATATTTT. The genes are TRBV7-2 and TRBJ1-3; possibly TRBD1 for D (5 bases). V was cut by 1 base and J by 4 bases, with 11 bases left in between. Per germline, CDR1 SGHTA and CDR2 FQGNSA. The CDR3 runs 15 residues. Full variable domain (rest looked up from reference TRBV7-2 and TRBJ1-3): GAGVSQSPSNKVTEKGKDVELRCDPISGHTALYWYRQSLGQGLEFLIYFQGNSAPDKSGLPSDRFSAERTGGSVSTLTIQRTQQEDSAVYLCASSLGAQGGNTIYFGEGSWLTVV.

The chain employs TRBV11-1 and TRBJ1-3; D is perhaps TRBD1 (5 bases). V was pared by 5 bases and J by 0 bases, with 11 bases between. This CDR3 is 15 amino acids long. CDR1 SGHAT and CDR2 FQDESV come from the germline V gene (reference sequence). Written as DNA, the CDR3 is TGTGCCAGCAGCCTGGAGGGGTTCTCTGGAAACACCATATATTTT. Its translation is CASSLEGFSGNTIYF.

In its sample, this clone was seen a few times. The J gene is TRBJ1-2, the V gene TRBV5-1; D possibly corresponds to TRBD1 (6 bases). Trimming took off 3 bases at V and 5 bases at J, with 17 bases between the two ends. CDR3 length: 15 amino acids. Germline V gives CDR1 SGHRS, CDR2 YFSETQ. DNA of the CDR3: TGCGCCAGCAGCTCGGGTGGACAGACTCTTTATGGCTACACCTTC. The encoded protein is CASSSGGQTLYGYTF.

The genes are TRBV6-1 and TRBJ1-2; 9 nucleotides match TRBD1. Per the germline V gene, CDR1 is MNHNS and CDR2 is SASEGT. The V and J ends lost 3 bases and 8 bases, in that order; junction bases with no gene match: 7. The CDR3 totals 14 residues. CDR3 nucleotides: TGTGCCAGCAGTGAGAGGACAGGGGCTGCGGGCTACACCTTC. Its protein is CASSERTGAAGYTF.

The chain employs TRBV27 and TRBJ2-1; D possibly corresponds to TRBD1 (5 bases). Trimming took 0 bases from V and 5 from J, leaving 5 bases between them. Germline V gene lookup returns CDR1 MNHEY and CDR2 SMNVEV (reference sequence). The CDR3 runs to 13 residues. CDR3 residues: CASSLSRDNEQFF. The CDR3, as DNA: TGTGCCAGCAGTTTATCCAGGGACAATGAGCAGTTCTTC.

As to this clone: A junction end diverges from the germline sequence, so it may reflect a read error. This sequence joins TRBV11-1 and TRBJ2-1, with 9 bases fitting TRBD2. Germline V CDR1 and CDR2: SGHAT, FQDESV (reference sequence). The CDR3 covers 16 residues. CDR3 nucleotide sequence: TGTGCCAGCAGCTTAGGGCGGGGGGGCCAAGGCAATGACCAGTTCTTC. Translating gives CASSLGRGGQGNDQFF.

This chain links TRBV9 with TRBJ2-5; TRBD2 aligns across 8 bases. The germline V gene has CDR1 SGDLS and CDR2 YYNGEE. CDR3 size: 14 residues. V gave up 3 bases and J gave up 5 bases; unmatched junction bases: 6. The CDR3 here is CASSGGAGGETQYF. CDR3 in DNA: TGTGCCAGCAGCGGAGGGGCGGGGGGCGAGACCCAGTACTTC.

Details on this clone: No DNA is shown, since the ends of the CDR3 on it are uncertain; the CDR3 is the one TCRdb lists. The V call is TRBV7-3, the J call TRBJ2-5; the table gives TRBD2 as D, unverified against the DNA. The germline V gene has CDR1 SGHTA and CDR2 FQGTGA. The CDR3 numbers 13 amino acids, ends counted. CDR3 loop: CASSLHFGETQYF.

The rearrangement links TRBV30 to TRBJ1-6; 7 nucleotides align to TRBD1. J was trimmed by 4 bases and V by 3 bases; bases with no gene match: 18. The CDR3 consists of 19 residues. CDR1 and CDR2 from the germline V gene are GTSNPN and SVGIG (reference sequence). Written as DNA, the CDR3 is TGTGCCTGGAGCTACCAAACCTTCCGGGACAGCGGGTATAATTCACCCCTCCACTTT. It translates to CAWSYQTFRDSGYNSPLHF.

V and J are TRBV2 and TRBJ2-3; 10 bases line up with TRBD2. V lost 6 bases and J lost 15; bases outside the gene matches: 18. This CDR3 has 15 amino acids. CDR1 and CDR2 from the germline V gene are SNHLY and FYNNEI. CDR3 sequence reads: CASSLYAGTSVIVYF. DNA of the CDR3: TGTGCCAGCAGCCTCTATGCCGGGACTAGCGTGATCGTTTATTTT.

This chain uses TRBV10-3 with TRBJ2-7, with D possibly being TRBD1 (6 bases). Deletions cut 7 bases from V and 1 base from J, with 14 bases between. Germline V gives CDR1 ENHRY, CDR2 SYGVKD. The CDR3 is 14 amino acids. The CDR3 region has the DNA TGTGCCATCAACTCCCAGGGGTCATCCTACGAGCAGTACTTC. It specifies CAINSQGSSYEQYF.

V is TRBV19 and J is TRBJ2-1; maybe TRBD2 (7 bases). Germline V lookup: CDR1 LNHDA, CDR2 SQIVND (reference sequence). V shed 0 bases and J shed 7 bases, with 22 bases lying between them. CDR3 length: 18 residues. CDR3 in amino acids: CASSIERRGAGAQNEQFF. The CDR3, as DNA: TGTGCCAGTAGTATAGAAAGGAGGGGGGCGGGAGCTCAGAATGAGCAGTTCTTC.

In this sample, this clone turned up once. This rearrangement joins TRBV19 to TRBJ2-1, with 7 bases aligning to TRBD2. The germline V gene encodes CDR1 LNHDA and CDR2 SQIVND (reference sequence). The V and J ends lost 1 base and 3 bases, in that order; junction bases with no gene match: 3. The CDR3 loop spans 15 amino acids. The CDR3 nucleotides are TGTGCCAGTAGTATAGCCCAGCGGGGCTACAATGAGCAGTTCTTC. This translates into CASSIAQRGYNEQFF.

This clone was picked up a small number of times. This chain uses TRBV11-2 with TRBJ2-7, with D possibly being TRBD2 (6 bases). CDR3 length: 17 amino acids. V was pared by 7 bases and J by 1 base, with 23 bases between. Germline values: CDR1 SGHAT, CDR2 FQNNGV. The CDR3 protein is CASNQLSGRRQSYEQYF. In nucleotides, the CDR3 is TGTGCCAGCAATCAACTTTCAGGGAGGCGACAGTCCTACGAGCAGTACTTC.

This clone has more than one count but fewer than ten. The rearrangement links TRBV5-6 to TRBJ1-1, with TRBD1 identical over 7 bases. This CDR3 spans 14 amino acids. Germline CDR1 reads SGHDT; CDR2 reads YYEEEE. V lost 3 bases, J lost 5 bases, and 7 bases stayed unmatched. The CDR3 sequence is CASSSRRGPTEAFF. The CDR3 bases are TGTGCCAGCAGCTCTCGTAGGGGGCCGACTGAAGCTTTCTTT.

On this clone itself: The sample carries other DNA sequences with the same CDR3. The CDR3 sequence: CSALGGSTDTQYF. CDR3 coding DNA: TGCAGCGCCCTTGGGGGGAGCACAGATACGCAGTATTTT. This chain joins TRBV29-1 and TRBJ2-3, with a possible D match to TRBD2 (6 bases). From germline, CDR1 is SQVTM and CDR2 ANQGSEA. The CDR3 has 13 amino acids. V shed 7 bases and J shed 0 bases, with 11 bases lying between them.

J is TRBJ2-2 and V is TRBV2; the D gene is possibly TRBD1 (6 bases). V was trimmed by 7 bases and J by 0 bases, leaving 12 bases between them. The CDR3 is 15 amino acids. Germline lookup yields CDR1 SNHLY and CDR2 FYNNEI. CDR3 in DNA: TGTGCCAGCACAACCGGGACAACGAACACCGGGGAGCTGTTTTTT. Amino acid sequence: CASTTGTTNTGELFF.

This chain connects TRBV9 to TRBJ1-1; 8 bases are a match to TRBD1. In germline, CDR1 is SGDLS, CDR2 YYNGEE. Trimming removed 2 bases from V and 1 base from J; junction bases left unmatched: 1. The CDR3 contains 14 residues. The CDR3 is CASSVGQANTEAFF. CDR3 DNA sequence: TGTGCCAGCAGCGTGGGACAGGCGAACACTGAAGCTTTCTTT.

The genes are TRBV28 and TRBJ2-7; TRBD2 agrees at 12 bases. The CDR3 loop spans 14 amino acids. V shed 8 bases and J 2 bases; nucleotides not matched to a gene: 4. Germline lookup yields CDR1 MDHEN and CDR2 SYDVKM. The CDR3 spells CASLAGGAPYEQYF. CDR3 bases: TGTGCCAGCCTAGCGGGGGGGGCCCCCTACGAGCAGTACTTC.